Following are 15 T cell receptor beta chains from one sample sequenced in a study of shared clonotypes between healthy human individuals. Profiling relied on immunoSEQ multiplex PCR, and the TCRdb table lists in-frame clones only, not all of them. Seen here are about 2,500,000 clones, about 92% observed once, and the top ten hold roughly 0.15%. The sequencing sample was made of naive CD4+ T cells sorted from blood. Subset indicated: CD45RA+ positively selected. These receptors originate from a man aged 18 to 30 in good health.

The rearrangement uses TRBV5-1 and TRBJ2-1; the D is unclear. Germline V gives CDR1 SGHRS, CDR2 YFSETQ. The CDR3 totals 13 residues. The ends were cut back, 7 bases at V and 2 bases at J, with 10 bases in the middle. The DNA for the CDR3 is TGCGCCAGCGGGTCAGAGACCTACAATGAGCAGTTCTTC. It encodes CASGSETYNEQFF.

V usage is TRBV5-1 and J usage is TRBJ2-7; either TRBD1 or TRBD2 may supply D (6 bases each). Trimming pared 5 bases from V and 5 bases from J, leaving 23 bases between. Looked up from germline, CDR1 is SGHRS and CDR2 is YFSETQ. This CDR3 is 16 amino acids long. This CDR3 reads CASRVYGGQGSDEQYF. Here the CDR3 DNA reads TGCGCCAGCAGAGTCTACGGGGGCCAGGGCTCTGACGAGCAGTACTTC. The variable domain in full, with the rest retrieved from reference TRBV5-1 and TRBJ2-7, is KAGVTQTPRYLIKTRGQQVTLSCSPISGHRSVSWYQQTPGQGLQFLFEYFSETQRNKGNFPGRFSGRQFSNSRSEMNVSTLELGDSALYLCASRVYGGQGSDEQYFGPGTRLTVT.

In its sample, this clone was seen once. V is TRBV11-2 and J is TRBJ2-3; D may be TRBD2 (5 bases). The V end lost 10 bases, the J end lost 3 bases, and 29 bases lay between the germline ends. The CDR3 is made up of 18 amino acids. Germline V lookup: CDR1 SGHAT, CDR2 FQNNGV. CDR3 amino acids: CAIRRGQLAGDGTDTQYF. The DNA of the CDR3 is TGTGCCATCCGGCGAGGCCAGTTAGCCGGGGATGGAACAGATACGCAGTATTTT.

As regards this clone: The germline gene is not matched at one end of the junction; a read error may be the cause. The chain recombines TRBV6-1 with TRBJ1-6; D may be TRBD1 (6 bases). This CDR3 has 13 amino acids. Germline V lookup: CDR1 MNHNS, CDR2 SASEGT. The CDR3 nucleotides are TGTGGCAGCGCGGACAGAAATAATTCACCCCTCCACTTT. Translating it yields CGSADRNNSPLHF.

V and J are TRBV19 and TRBJ2-7; 7 bases are shared with TRBD1. This CDR3 contains 13 residues. The V gene end was trimmed by 4 bases and the J gene end by 3 bases; junction bases not matched to a gene: 3. Per germline, CDR1 LNHDA and CDR2 SQIVND (reference sequence). As DNA, the CDR3 is TGTGCCAGTAGTACCGGGACAGTCTACGAGCAGTACTTC. Translation gives CASSTGTVYEQYF.

V usage is TRBV18 and J usage is TRBJ2-7; TRBD2 aligns across 7 bases. After removal of 4 bases from V and 2 bases from J, the junction contained 8 bases not matched to a gene. Germline V gives CDR1 KGHSH, CDR2 LQKENI. The CDR3 is 15 residues long. The CDR3 sequence is CASSLTGTTAYEQYF. The CDR3 DNA sequence: TGTGCCAGCTCACTCACCGGGACTACCGCCTACGAGCAGTACTTC.

Concerning this clone: Other DNA sequences within the sample encode an identical CDR3. The CDR3 is CASSPGVGYTF. The CDR3 DNA follows: TGTGCCAGCAGCCCAGGGGTTGGCTACACCTTC. V and J are TRBV6-5 and TRBJ1-2; weak D call: TRBD1 (6 bases). Trimming cost V 6 bases and J 7 bases, with 9 bases left between them. CDR1 is MNHEY, CDR2 SVGAGI, per germline. The CDR3 sequence is 11 residues long.

The rearrangement links TRBV7-3 to TRBJ2-6; a weak D match, TRBD1 (5 bases). Germline lookup yields CDR1 SGHTA and CDR2 FQGTGA. The CDR3 is made up of 15 amino acids. Trimming took off 4 bases at V and 4 bases at J, with 11 bases between the two ends. The CDR3 is CASSSTVLGANVLTF. CDR3 in DNA: TGTGCCAGCAGCTCGACAGTTTTAGGGGCCAACGTCCTGACTTTC.

The chain employs TRBV5-6 and TRBJ1-1; TRBD1 might be the D (6 bases). Germline loops: CDR1 SGHDT, CDR2 YYEEEE. Trimming left V 3 bases short and J 4 bases short, with 13 bases between. The CDR3 length is 14 residues. CDR3 region: CASSWRGVGTEAFF. CDR3 coding DNA: TGTGCCAGCAGCTGGAGGGGGGTTGGCACTGAAGCTTTCTTT.

This clone appeared once. J is TRBJ2-2 and V is TRBV30; 13 bases align to TRBD2. Germline loops: CDR1 GTSNPN, CDR2 SVGIG (reference sequence). V lost 4 bases and J lost 4; bases outside the gene matches: 3. The CDR3 consists of 15 residues. The CDR3 loop is CAWTGLAGATGELFF. Written as DNA, the CDR3 is TGTGCCTGGACCGGACTAGCGGGAGCCACCGGGGAGCTGTTTTTT.

The genes are TRBV6-1 and TRBJ1-4; possible D gene TRBD1, 6 bases. Per the germline V gene, CDR1 is MNHNS and CDR2 is SASEGT. The V end lost 7 bases, the J end lost 8 bases, and 17 bases lay between the germline ends. CDR3 length: 14 residues. DNA for the CDR3: TGTGCCAGCAAACTTTCAGGGGAAGTGGAAAAACTGTTTTTT. It codes for CASKLSGEVEKLFF.

This clone showed up just once. The V call is TRBV7-9, the J call TRBJ2-5; no firm D call. The tail of the sequence fits TRBJ2-7 better, so the J call may be wrong. Germline CDR1 reads SEHNR; CDR2 reads FQNEAQ (reference sequence). The CDR3 consists of 13 residues. CDR3 residues: CASSLDPTYEQYF. In nucleotides, the CDR3 is TGTGCCAGCAGCTTAGACCCTACCTACGAGCAGTACTTC.

Notes on this clone: Other DNA sequences from this sample encode an identical CDR3 as well. J is TRBJ2-3 and V is TRBV5-1; D may be TRBD1 or TRBD2 (5 bases each). The length of the CDR3 is 14 residues. V was cut by 1 base and J by 1 base, with 7 bases left in between. Germline-derived CDR1 and CDR2 are SGHRS and YFSETQ. The CDR3 coding sequence is TGCGCCAGCAGCTTGCTGGGGGGCACAGATACGCAGTATTTT. It specifies CASSLLGGTDTQYF.

The chain couples TRBV4-1 to TRBJ2-5; 7 positions match TRBD1. The trim removed 4 bases at V and 0 bases at J, leaving 5 bases unmatched. From germline, CDR1 is MGHRA and CDR2 YSYEKL. This CDR3 is built from 15 residues. The DNA of the CDR3 is TGCGCCAGCAGCCGAGGGGACAGAGACCAAGAGACCCAGTACTTC. Translation gives CASSRGDRDQETQYF.

The V and J genes are TRBV4-3 and TRBJ2-5; D unresolved. V gave up 1 base and J gave up 5 bases, with 11 bases separating them. The length of the CDR3 is 14 residues. Germline CDR1 LGHNA, CDR2 YSLEER. CDR3 sequence (DNA): TGCGCCAGCAGCCAAGGACTCGCGGTGGAGACCCAGTACTTC. Translation gives CASSQGLAVETQYF.